Shown below are 17 T cell receptor beta chains from a single sample sequenced in a study of blood T cells in healthy people across ages (dated by TCRdb to 2013 to 2016). Libraries came from 5' RACE. The run used an Illumina HiSeq 2500. A second roughly 6 to 11 cycle PCR used a sample-barcoded 5' primer and a J-beta primer mix. In-frame beta chains were kept once TCRdb had trimmed the public reads at Q25 with fastp and called clones with MiXCR. Each entry merges the rows of one CDR3 protein and shows their most common DNA and genes. The sample records roughly 2 million distinct CDR3 sequences, 40% to 55% of which are singletons. More than 2% of the sample lies in the top ten. The sample consisted of blood. All receptors come from a woman aged 40 to 50 in good health.

The genes are TRBV9 and TRBJ2-1, with TRBD2 identical over 8 bases. This CDR3 region has 15 residues. Per the germline V gene, CDR1 is SGDLS and CDR2 is YYNGEE. V dropped 4 bases and J dropped 2; count of bases not matched to a gene: 5. The CDR3 DNA follows: TGTGCCAGCAGCAATCTAGCGGGCACCTACAATGAGCAGTTCTTC. It translates to CASSNLAGTYNEQFF.

The chain combines TRBV10-2 with TRBJ2-3, with unresolved D. V lost 0 bases and J lost 7, with 8 bases in between. The CDR3 spans 13 residues. Germline loops: CDR1 WSHSY, CDR2 SAAADI. CDR3 nucleotide sequence: TGCGCCAGCAGTGAGTCGAGAGGTAATACGCAGTATTTT. This gives the protein CASSESRGNTQYF.

This clonotype showed up just a few times. The chain couples TRBV6-5 to TRBJ2-1; TRBD2 matches at 11 bases. Looked up from germline, CDR1 is MNHEY and CDR2 is SVGAGI. There are 15 residues in the CDR3. V lost 5 bases to trimming and J lost 6 bases; unmatched junction nucleotides: 6. The CDR3 bases are TGTGCCAGCAGTGCCATAGCGGGGGGGCTCAATGAGCAGTTCTTC. This sequence encodes CASSAIAGGLNEQFF.

This rearrangement joins TRBV9 to TRBJ2-1, with 8 bases fitting TRBD2. Germline V CDR1 and CDR2: SGDLS, YYNGEE. CDR3 length: 16 amino acids. J gave up 7 bases and V 0 bases, and 9 bases lay outside the gene matches. The CDR3 DNA follows: TGTGCCAGCAGCGTAGTAGGGAGCGGGGGAGGAAATGAGCAGTTCTTC. This codes for CASSVVGSGGGNEQFF.

About this clonotype: Sequence at one end of the junction differs from germline and may be a read error. CDR3 sequence reads: CTSLSGGAPDTQYF. CDR3 in DNA: TGCACCAGCCTATCGGGGGGGGCCCCAGATACGCAGTATTTT. The chain recombines TRBV5-1 with TRBJ2-3; the match to TRBD2 covers 8 bases. The CDR3 has 14 amino acids. CDR1 is SGHRS and CDR2 is YFSETQ in the germline V gene.

This clonotype was observed a handful of times. The J gene is TRBJ2-1, the V gene TRBV20-1, with 7 bases lining up with TRBD2. Germline loops: CDR1 DFQATT, CDR2 SNEGSKA (reference sequence). The ends lost 0 bases at V and 15 bases at J; junction bases unmatched: 11. The CDR3 runs to 13 residues. CDR3 in DNA: TGCAGTGCTAGAGATCGAGCGGGGAATGTAGCGTTCTTC. Amino acids: CSARDRAGNVAFF.

This clonotype was seen a few times. The chain carries TRBV4-3 and TRBJ2-1; no firm D call. The J call is uncertain, as TRBJ2-7 better fits the DNA end. This CDR3 contains 17 residues. The V gene's germline CDR1 is LGHNA and CDR2 YSLEER. CDR3 loop: CASSQDTAVVSYNEQYF. In DNA, the CDR3 is TGCGCCAGCAGCCAAGATACCGCAGTAGTGTCCTACAATGAGCAGTACTTC.

J is TRBJ1-6 and V is TRBV20-1; no reliable D call. Germline lookup yields CDR1 DFQATT and CDR2 SNEGSKA (reference sequence). CDR3 size: 12 residues. V was shortened by 6 bases and J by 8 bases, with 11 bases between the two germline ends. CDR3 amino acids: CSASTADSPLHF. The CDR3 bases are TGCAGTGCGTCCACAGCCGATTCACCCCTCCACTTT.

To note about this clonotype: One end of the junction fails to match germline, which may point to a read error. The chain carries TRBV20-1 and TRBJ1-6; D remains ambiguous. The CDR3 extends over 13 amino acids. In germline, CDR1 is DFQATT, CDR2 SNEGSKA (reference sequence). CDR3 nucleotides: TGCAGTGGACGGTCAGATAATAATTCGCCCCTCCACTTT. It is translated as CSGRSDNNSPLHF.

The count of this clonotype is one. The V gene is TRBV7-2, the J gene TRBJ1-4, with 12 nucleotides matching TRBD1. The germline gives CDR1 SGHTA, CDR2 FQGNSA. The CDR3 covers 16 residues. Unmatched junction bases numbered 7, after V lost 4 bases and J lost 7 bases. The CDR3, as DNA: TGTGCCAGCAGCTCGACGGGGACAGGGGGCCTTGAAAAACTGTTTTTT. Amino acids: CASSSTGTGGLEKLFF.

The chain employs TRBV7-2 and TRBJ2-3; no definite D call. V gave up 1 base and J gave up 5 bases, with 7 bases separating them. Germline CDR1 is SGHTA and CDR2 is FQGNSA. The CDR3 sequence is 13 residues long. CDR3 in amino acids: CASSLVYGDTQYF. CDR3 DNA sequence: TGTGCCAGCAGCTTAGTATACGGAGATACGCAGTATTTT.

The chain joins TRBV20-1 to TRBJ2-7; tentative D call: TRBD2 (5 bases). CDR1 is DFQATT, CDR2 SNEGSKA, per germline (reference sequence). V was cut by 5 bases and J by 2 bases, with 19 bases left in between. This CDR3 comprises 15 residues. The CDR3 protein is CSADHPSGFTYEQYF. The CDR3, as DNA: TGCAGTGCTGACCACCCGTCGGGGTTTACCTACGAGCAGTACTTC.

J is TRBJ2-4 and V is TRBV5-6; 8 nucleotides line up with TRBD1. This CDR3 comprises 15 residues. Germline values: CDR1 SGHDT, CDR2 YYEEEE. Trimming at V came to 0 bases and at J to 8 bases, leaving 7 bases not matched to a gene. CDR3 in amino acids: CASSLGDRIGDIQYF. The CDR3, as DNA: TGTGCCAGCAGCTTGGGGGACAGGATTGGGGACATTCAGTACTTC.

The chain couples TRBV29-1 to TRBJ2-5, with D unresolved. Trimming took 3 bases from V and 5 from J, leaving 7 bases between them. CDR3 length: 11 amino acids. In germline, CDR1 is SQVTM, CDR2 ANQGSEA. CDR3 region: CSVDRFETQYF. DNA for the CDR3: TGCAGCGTTGATCGCTTTGAGACCCAGTACTTC.

The chain recombines TRBV2 with TRBJ1-2; D may be TRBD1 (5 bases). Germline-derived CDR1 and CDR2 are SNHLY and FYNNEI. Trimming left V 6 bases short and J 8 bases short, with 22 bases between. The CDR3 consists of 15 residues. CDR3 residues: CASRAGRAENEGYTF. CDR3 nucleotide sequence: TGTGCCAGCAGGGCCGGCAGGGCTGAAAACGAGGGCTACACCTTC.

V is TRBV12-3 or TRBV12-4 and J is TRBJ2-3; 9 bases match TRBD1. The CDR3 is made up of 15 amino acids. The junction had 7 bases not matched to a gene; V was cut back by 6 bases and J by 3 bases. CDR3 residues: CASRLNRGRTDTQYF. The CDR3 nucleotides read TGTGCCAGCAGATTGAACAGGGGGCGGACAGATACGCAGTATTTT.

This chain connects TRBV6-5 to TRBJ1-2; possible D gene TRBD1, 5 bases. Per the germline V gene, CDR1 is MNHEY and CDR2 is SVGAGI. Trimming removed 5 bases from V and 0 bases from J, with 16 bases in between. The CDR3 is made up of 16 amino acids. The CDR3 loop is CASSIRGRASNYGYTF. CDR3 nucleotides: TGTGCCAGCAGTATTCGAGGCAGGGCGTCTAACTATGGCTACACCTTC.